This T cell receptor (beta chain) was identified in a study of blood T cell repertoires in COVID-19. Study-level background: Sites across the United States, Italy and Spain contributed samples from acute and convalescent COVID-19.

The length of the CDR3 is 16 residues. With 5 bases clipped from V and 9 bases from J, the junction kept 12 bases outside the gene matches. CDR1 and CDR2 from the germline V gene are SGHTA and FQGNSA. As processed by the authors: Reference gene primer amplification in the assay estimated nucleated cell counts. Libraries were prepared by immunoSEQ multiplex PCR; TCRdb keeps only in-frame clonotypes and omits some of them. From that table come the V and J calls and clone size; the DNA was used to work out D and trimming. The table lists 25,000 to 30,000 clones, 90% to 95% of them singletons, with roughly 4% in the top ten.

The sample comprised peripheral blood. This receptor was taken from a human donor with active COVID-19. The donor label of this sample is uncertain. This chain uses TRBV7-2 with TRBJ1-6; TRBD1 agrees at 8 bases. The CDR3 here is CASSPQTGETSSPLHF. In DNA, the CDR3 is TGTGCCAGCAGCCCCCAGACAGGGGAAACTAGTTCACCCCTCCACTTT.